This TCR beta chain is from a study of follicular helper T cells after annual influenza vaccination. Whole-study results and caveats: Day 7 ICOS+CD38+ clones were most often found later in ICOS-CD38- cTfh cells.

Time point noted: 2014-2015 season, pre-vaccination. Sorted blood CD4 subsets were sequenced before and after adults received seasonal inactivated influenza vaccine. Subjects lived in the community and lacked influenza vaccine within the prior 6 months. Each time point used about 35 to 110 mL of blood. To note about this clone: Its antigen is not identified.

Germline values: CDR1 KGHSH, CDR2 LQKENI. The CDR3 loop spans 13 amino acids. Trimming shortened V by 5 bases and J by 4 bases, and 6 bases separated the two germline ends. The assay was immunoSEQ multiplex PCR, and TCRdb's table has in-frame clones only and misses some. Of 8,000 to 8,500 clones listed, roughly four fifths are singletons. The sample in question was CXCR5+ CD38- circulating T follicular helper cells from blood, obtained on the day of influenza vaccination. The sample's subset: circulating Tfh, non-naive CD4+CXCR5+PD-1+ (ICOS+CD38+ or ICOS-CD38-). The chain couples TRBV18 to TRBJ1-6; tentative D call: TRBD1 (5 bases). This TCR came from an adult who received the influenza vaccine. The CDR3 nucleotides are TGTGCCAGCTCAGAGGGGTATAATTCACCCCTCCACTTT. This translates into CASSEGYNSPLHF. Using reference TRBV18 and TRBJ1-6 for the parts outside the CDR3, the full variable domain is NAGVMQNPRHLVRRRGQEARLRCSPMKGHSHVYWYRQLPEEGLKFMVYLQKENIIDESGMPKERFSAEFPKEGPSILRIQQVVRGDSAAYFCASSEGYNSPLHFGNGTRLTVT.